This T cell receptor (beta chain) emerged from a study of CD8+ T cells in alopecia areata. Findings and limits, study-wide: Among patients, TCR sharing was less clear than in mice, a difference possibly due in part to HLA diversity in the patient population.

Treatment reported: oral pan-JAK inhibitor, 5-10 mg twice daily. Concerning this clone: The antigen is not known.

RNA was extracted and reverse transcribed into cDNA as the sequencing template. Sequencing was performed with immunoSEQ multiplex PCR; in TCRdb, only in-frame clones are kept and a portion is missing. Of 90,000 or so clones listed, 44% were seen once; the top ten hold more than 15%. Trimming removed 3 bases at V and 5 bases at J, with 12 bases between. Germline V CDR1 and CDR2: SGHDT, YYEEEE. The CDR3 has 13 residues. The starting material was CD8+ T cells sorted from blood, obtained at week 24, from a patient treated with tofacitinib. The J gene is TRBJ2-7, the V gene TRBV5-6; D unclear. The sequence was collected from a human donor with alopecia areata. CDR3 loop: CASSSADGDEQYF. CDR3 DNA sequence: TGTGCCAGCAGCTCGGCCGACGGTGACGAGCAGTACTTC.